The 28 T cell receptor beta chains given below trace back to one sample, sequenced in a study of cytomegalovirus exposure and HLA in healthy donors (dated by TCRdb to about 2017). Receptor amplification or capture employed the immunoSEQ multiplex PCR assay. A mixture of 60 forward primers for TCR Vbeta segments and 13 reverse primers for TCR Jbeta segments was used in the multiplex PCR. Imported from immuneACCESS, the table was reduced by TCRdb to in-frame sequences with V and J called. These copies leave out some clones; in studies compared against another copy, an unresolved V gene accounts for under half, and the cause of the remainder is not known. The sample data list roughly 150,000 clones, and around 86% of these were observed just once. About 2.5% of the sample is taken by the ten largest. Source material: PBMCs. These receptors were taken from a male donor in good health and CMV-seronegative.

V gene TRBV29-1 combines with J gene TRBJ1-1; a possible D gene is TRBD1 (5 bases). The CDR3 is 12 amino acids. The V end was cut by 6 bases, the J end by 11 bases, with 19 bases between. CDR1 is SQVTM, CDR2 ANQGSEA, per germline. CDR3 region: CSVNGQTVSAFF. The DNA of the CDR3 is TGCAGCGTGAACGGACAAACGGTTAGCGCTTTCTTT.

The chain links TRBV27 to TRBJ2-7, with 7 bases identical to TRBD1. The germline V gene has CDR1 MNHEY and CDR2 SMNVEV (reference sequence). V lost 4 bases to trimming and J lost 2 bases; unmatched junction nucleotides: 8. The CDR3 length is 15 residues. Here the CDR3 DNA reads TGTGCCAGCAGTTCACGGACAGGCTTAACCTACGAGCAGTACTTC. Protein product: CASSSRTGLTYEQYF.

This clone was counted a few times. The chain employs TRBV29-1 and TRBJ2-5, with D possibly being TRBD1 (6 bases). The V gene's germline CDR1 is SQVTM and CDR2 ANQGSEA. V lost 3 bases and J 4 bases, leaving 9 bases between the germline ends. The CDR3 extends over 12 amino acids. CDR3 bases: TGCAGCGTTGAGGGGGCGGCAGAGACCCAGTACTTC. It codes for CSVEGAAETQYF. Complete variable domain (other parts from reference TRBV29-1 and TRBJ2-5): SAVISQKPSRDICQRGTSLTIQCQVDSQVTMMFWYRQQPGQSLTLIATANQGSEATYESGFVIDKFPISRPNLTFSTLTVSNMSPEDSSIYLCSVEGAAETQYFGPGTRLLVL.

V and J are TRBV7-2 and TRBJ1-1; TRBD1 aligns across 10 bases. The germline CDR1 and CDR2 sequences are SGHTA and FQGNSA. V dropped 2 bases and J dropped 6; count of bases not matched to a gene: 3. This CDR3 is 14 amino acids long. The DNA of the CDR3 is TGTGCCAGCAGCTTACGACAGGGGGCTTCTGAAGCTTTCTTT. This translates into CASSLRQGASEAFF. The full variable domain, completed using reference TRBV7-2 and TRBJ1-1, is GAGVSQSPSNKVTEKGKDVELRCDPISGHTALYWYRQSLGQGLEFLIYFQGNSAPDKSGLPSDRFSAERTGGSVSTLTIQRTQQEDSAVYLCASSLRQGASEAFFGQGTRLTVV.

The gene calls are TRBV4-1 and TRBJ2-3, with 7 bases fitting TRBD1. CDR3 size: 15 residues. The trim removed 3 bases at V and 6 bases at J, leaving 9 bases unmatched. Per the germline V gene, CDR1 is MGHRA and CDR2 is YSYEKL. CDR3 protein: CASSQVSEQGDTQYF. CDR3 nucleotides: TGCGCCAGCAGCCAGGTCTCCGAACAGGGGGATACGCAGTATTTT.

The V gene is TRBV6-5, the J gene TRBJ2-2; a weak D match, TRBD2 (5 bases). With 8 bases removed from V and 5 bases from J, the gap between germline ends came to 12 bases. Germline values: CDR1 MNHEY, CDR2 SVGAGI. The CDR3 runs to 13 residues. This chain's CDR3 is CASWRPGTGELFF. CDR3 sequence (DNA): TGTGCCAGCTGGAGGCCGGGGACCGGGGAGCTGTTTTTT.

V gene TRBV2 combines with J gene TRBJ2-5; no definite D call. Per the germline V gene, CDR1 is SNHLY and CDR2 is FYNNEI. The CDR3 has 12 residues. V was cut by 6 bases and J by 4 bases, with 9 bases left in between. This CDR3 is CASSQVRETQYF. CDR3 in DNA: TGTGCCAGCAGCCAGGTTAGAGAGACCCAGTACTTC. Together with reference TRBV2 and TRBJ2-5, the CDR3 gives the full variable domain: EPEVTQTPSHQVTQMGQEVILRCVPISNHLYFYWYRQILGQKVEFLVSFYNNEISEKSEIFDDQFSVERPDGSNFTLKIRSTKLEDSAMYFCASSQVRETQYFGPGTRLLVL.

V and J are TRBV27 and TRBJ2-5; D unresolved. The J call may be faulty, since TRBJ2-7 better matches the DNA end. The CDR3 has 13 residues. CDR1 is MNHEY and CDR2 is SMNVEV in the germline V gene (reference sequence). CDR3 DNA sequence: TGTGCCAGCAGTCCTTTTCCCCTTTACGAGCAGTACTTC. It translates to CASSPFPLYEQYF.

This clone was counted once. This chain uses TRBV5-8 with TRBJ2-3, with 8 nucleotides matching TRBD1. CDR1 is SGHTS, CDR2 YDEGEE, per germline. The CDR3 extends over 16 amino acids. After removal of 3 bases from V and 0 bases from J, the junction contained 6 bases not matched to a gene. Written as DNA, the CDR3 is TGTGCCAGCAGCTCCCGGACAGGGACGAGCACAGATACGCAGTATTTT. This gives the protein CASSSRTGTSTDTQYF.

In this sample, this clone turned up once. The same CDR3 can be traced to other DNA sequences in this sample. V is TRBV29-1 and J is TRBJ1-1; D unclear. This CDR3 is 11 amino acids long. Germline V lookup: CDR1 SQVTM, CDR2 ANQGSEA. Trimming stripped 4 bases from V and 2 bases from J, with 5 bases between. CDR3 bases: TGCAGCGTTGCCAGAAACACTGAAGCTTTCTTT. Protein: CSVARNTEAFF.

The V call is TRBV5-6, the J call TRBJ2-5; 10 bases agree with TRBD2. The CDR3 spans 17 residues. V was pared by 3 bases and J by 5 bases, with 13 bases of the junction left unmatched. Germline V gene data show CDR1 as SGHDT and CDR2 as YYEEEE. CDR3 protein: CASSSPGASGGGETQYF. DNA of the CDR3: TGTGCCAGCAGCTCCCCAGGGGCTAGCGGGGGTGGTGAGACCCAGTACTTC.

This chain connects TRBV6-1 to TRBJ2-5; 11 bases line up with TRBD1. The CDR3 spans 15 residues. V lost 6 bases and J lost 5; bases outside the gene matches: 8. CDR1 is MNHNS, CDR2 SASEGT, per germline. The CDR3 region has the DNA TGTGCCAGCAGGGCAGGACAGGGGGCAAGGGAGACCCAGTACTTC. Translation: CASRAGQGARETQYF.

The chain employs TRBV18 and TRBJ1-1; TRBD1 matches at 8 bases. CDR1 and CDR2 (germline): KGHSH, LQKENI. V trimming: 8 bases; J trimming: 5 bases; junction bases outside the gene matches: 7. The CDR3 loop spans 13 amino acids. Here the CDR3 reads CASARGLETEAFF. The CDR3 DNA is TGTGCCAGCGCCAGGGGGCTTGAGACTGAAGCTTTCTTT. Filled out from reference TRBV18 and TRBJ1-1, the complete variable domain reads NAGVMQNPRHLVRRRGQEARLRCSPMKGHSHVYWYRQLPEEGLKFMVYLQKENIIDESGMPKERFSAEFPKEGPSILRIQQVVRGDSAAYFCASARGLETEAFFGQGTRLTVV.

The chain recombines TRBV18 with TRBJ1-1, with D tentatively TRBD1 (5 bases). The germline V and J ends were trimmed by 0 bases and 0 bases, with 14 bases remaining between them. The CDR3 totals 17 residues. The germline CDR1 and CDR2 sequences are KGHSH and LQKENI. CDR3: CASSPPGQGRMNTEAFF. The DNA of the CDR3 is TGTGCCAGCTCACCACCGGGGCAGGGCCGAATGAACACTGAAGCTTTCTTT.

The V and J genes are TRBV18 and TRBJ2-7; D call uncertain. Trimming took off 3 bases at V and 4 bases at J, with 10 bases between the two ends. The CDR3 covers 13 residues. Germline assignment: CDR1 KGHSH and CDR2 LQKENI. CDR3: CASSPPTVYEQYF. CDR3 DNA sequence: TGTGCCAGCTCACCTCCCACAGTTTACGAGCAGTACTTC.

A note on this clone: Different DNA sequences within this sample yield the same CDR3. This CDR3 is CASSQIGVQETQYF. DNA for the CDR3: TGCGCCAGCAGCCAAATAGGGGTTCAGGAGACCCAGTACTTC. V and J are TRBV4-1 and TRBJ2-5; possible D gene TRBD1, 5 bases. Trimming took 2 bases from V and 5 from J, leaving 12 bases between them. This CDR3 spans 14 amino acids. Germline V gives CDR1 MGHRA, CDR2 YSYEKL.

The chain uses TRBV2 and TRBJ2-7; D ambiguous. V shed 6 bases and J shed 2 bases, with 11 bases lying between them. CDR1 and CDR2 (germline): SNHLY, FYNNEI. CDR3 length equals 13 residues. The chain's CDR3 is CASRFLTPYEQYF. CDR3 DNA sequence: TGTGCCAGCAGATTTCTAACCCCCTACGAGCAGTACTTC.

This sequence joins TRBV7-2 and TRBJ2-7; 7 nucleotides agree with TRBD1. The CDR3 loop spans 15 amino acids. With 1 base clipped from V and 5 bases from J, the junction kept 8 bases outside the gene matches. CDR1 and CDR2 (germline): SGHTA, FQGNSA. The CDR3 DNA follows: TGTGCCAGCAGCTTAGTATGGACAGGTGGGGACGAGCAGTACTTC. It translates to CASSLVWTGGDEQYF.

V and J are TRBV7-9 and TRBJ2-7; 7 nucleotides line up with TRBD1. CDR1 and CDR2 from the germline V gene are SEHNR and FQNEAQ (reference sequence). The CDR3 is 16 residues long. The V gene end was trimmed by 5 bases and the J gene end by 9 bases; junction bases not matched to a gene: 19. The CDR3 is CASSKPRVGQALPQYF. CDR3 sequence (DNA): TGTGCCAGCAGCAAGCCCCGGGTTGGACAGGCGCTGCCGCAGTACTTC.

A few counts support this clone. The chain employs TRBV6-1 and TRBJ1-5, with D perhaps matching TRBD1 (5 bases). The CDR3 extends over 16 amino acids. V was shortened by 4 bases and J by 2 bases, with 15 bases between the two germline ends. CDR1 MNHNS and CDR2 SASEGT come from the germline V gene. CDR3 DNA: TGTGCCAGCAGTGCTCCTGCGTTAGGGGGCAATCAGCCCCAGCATTTT. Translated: CASSAPALGGNQPQHF.

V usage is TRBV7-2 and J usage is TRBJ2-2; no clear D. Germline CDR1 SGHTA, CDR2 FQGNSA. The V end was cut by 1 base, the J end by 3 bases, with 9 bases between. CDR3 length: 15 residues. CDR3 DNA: TGTGCCAGCAGCTTAGTGGGCCAAGACACCGGGGAGCTGTTTTTT. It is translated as CASSLVGQDTGELFF.

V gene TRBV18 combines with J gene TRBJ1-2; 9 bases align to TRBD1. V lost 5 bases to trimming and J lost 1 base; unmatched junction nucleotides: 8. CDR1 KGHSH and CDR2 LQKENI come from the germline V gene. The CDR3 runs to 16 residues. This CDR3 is CASSTGTGFFNYGYTF. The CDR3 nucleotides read TGTGCCAGCTCAACCGGGACAGGGTTCTTTAACTATGGCTACACCTTC.

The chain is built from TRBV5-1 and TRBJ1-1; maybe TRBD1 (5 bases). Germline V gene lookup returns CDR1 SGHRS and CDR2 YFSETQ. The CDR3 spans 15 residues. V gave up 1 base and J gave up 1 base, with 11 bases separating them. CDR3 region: CASSLRFRGNTEAFF. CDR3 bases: TGCGCCAGCAGCTTGAGGTTTAGGGGGAACACTGAAGCTTTCTTT.

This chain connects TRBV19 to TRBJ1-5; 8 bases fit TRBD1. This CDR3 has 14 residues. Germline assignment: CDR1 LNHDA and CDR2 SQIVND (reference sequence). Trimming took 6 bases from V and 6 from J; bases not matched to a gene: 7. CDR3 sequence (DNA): TGTGCCAGTAGATTATCAGGGGGCGTTCAGCCCCAGCATTTT. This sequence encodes CASRLSGGVQPQHF.

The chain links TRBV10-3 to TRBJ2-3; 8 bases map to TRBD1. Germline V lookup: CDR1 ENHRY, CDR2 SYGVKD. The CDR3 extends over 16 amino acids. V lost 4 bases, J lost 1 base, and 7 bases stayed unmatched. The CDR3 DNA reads TGTGCCATCAGTGCTCCACCGGGACAGGGCACAGATACGCAGTATTTT. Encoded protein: CAISAPPGQGTDTQYF.

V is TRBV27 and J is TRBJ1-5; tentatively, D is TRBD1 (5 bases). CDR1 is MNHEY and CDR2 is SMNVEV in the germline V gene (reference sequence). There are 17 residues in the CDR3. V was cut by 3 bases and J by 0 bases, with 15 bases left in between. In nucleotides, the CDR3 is TGTGCCAGCAGTTTCATGGGGGGACCTTATAGCAATCAGCCCCAGCATTTT. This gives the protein CASSFMGGPYSNQPQHF.

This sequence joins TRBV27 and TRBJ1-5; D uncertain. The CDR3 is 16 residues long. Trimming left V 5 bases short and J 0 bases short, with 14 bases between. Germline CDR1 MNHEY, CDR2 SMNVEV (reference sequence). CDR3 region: CASSPEGRSSNQPQHF. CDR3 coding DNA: TGTGCCAGCAGTCCTGAGGGCCGTTCTAGCAATCAGCCCCAGCATTTT.

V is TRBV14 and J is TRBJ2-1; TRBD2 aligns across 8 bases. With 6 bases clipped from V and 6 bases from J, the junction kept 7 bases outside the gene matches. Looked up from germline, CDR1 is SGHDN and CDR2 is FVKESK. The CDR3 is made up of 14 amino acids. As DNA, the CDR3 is TGTGCCAGCAGAATAAGCGGGGGCCCCAATGAGCAGTTCTTC. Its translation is CASRISGGPNEQFF.